These 24 T cell receptor beta chains were all obtained from the same sample, sequenced in a study of T cells in narcolepsy. Repertoires were generated with immunoSEQ multiplex PCR, while TCRdb's copy carries only in-frame clones and drops some. This table holds around 32,000 clones, around 79% found once. Source material: CD45RA- memory CD4+ T cells from PBMCs. The receptors come from a human donor with narcolepsy.

This clone was recorded only once. This sequence joins TRBV11-2 and TRBJ2-7; the match to TRBD2 covers 12 bases. Germline V gene sequence: CDR1 SGHAT, CDR2 FQNNGV. Trimming cost V 5 bases and J 7 bases; bases outside gene matches: 6. The CDR3 extends over 14 amino acids. CDR3 nucleotides: TGTGCCAGCAGCCCATTCGGACTAGCGGGAGAGCAGTACTTC. Protein: CASSPFGLAGEQYF.

The sample holds a few counts of this clone. CDR3 amino acids: CASSGDSGLGEQYF. The CDR3 DNA reads as TGCGCCAGCAGCGGGGATAGTGGTCTTGGCGAGCAGTACTTC. The chain couples TRBV5-1 to TRBJ2-7; D gene ambiguous. With 4 bases removed from V and 6 bases from J, the gap between germline ends came to 17 bases. Germline V gene data show CDR1 as SGHRS and CDR2 as YFSETQ. CDR3 size: 14 residues.

CDR3 sequence (DNA): TGCGCCAGCAGACTAGCGGGAGGGCTAGGGGAGCAGTACTTC. Protein product: CASRLAGGLGEQYF. The chain combines TRBV5-1 with TRBJ2-7; 13 bases align to TRBD2. Germline CDR1 reads SGHRS; CDR2 reads YFSETQ. V lost 5 bases and J lost 7; bases outside the gene matches: 6. The CDR3 is made up of 14 amino acids.

V and J are TRBV6-5 and TRBJ2-7, with no clear D. This CDR3 region has 14 residues. Trimming shortened V by 3 bases and J by 0 bases, and 9 bases separated the two germline ends. The germline CDR1 and CDR2 sequences are MNHEY and SVGAGI. The CDR3 region is CASSYPPDSYEQYF. The CDR3 DNA sequence: TGTGCCAGCAGTTATCCCCCGGACTCCTACGAGCAGTACTTC.

This chain connects TRBV5-6 to TRBJ1-1; unclear D gene. Trimming cost V 5 bases and J 1 base, with 12 bases left between them. Germline CDR1 SGHDT, CDR2 YYEEEE. This CDR3 is 14 amino acids long. The DNA of the CDR3 is TGTGCCAGCAGTTCGTCCAGGAGGAACACTGAAGCTTTCTTT. Amino acids: CASSSSRRNTEAFF.

V and J are TRBV30 and TRBJ1-3; D is unresolved. The CDR3 has 13 residues. Per germline, CDR1 GTSNPN and CDR2 SVGIG (reference sequence). V was trimmed by 0 bases and J by 3 bases, leaving 6 bases between them. The CDR3 nucleotides read TGTGCCTGGAGTGTAGGAGTTGGAAACACCATATATTTT. Amino acid sequence: CAWSVGVGNTIYF.

The V and J genes are TRBV6-5 and TRBJ2-3; no reliable D call. The CDR3 contains 13 residues. Deletions cut 10 bases from V and 6 bases from J, with 17 bases between. In germline, CDR1 is MNHEY, CDR2 SVGAGI. The CDR3 nucleotides are TGTGCCACCCGCCGAGGAGTTGGGGATACGCAGTATTTT. Translated: CATRRGVGDTQYF.

The rearrangement links TRBV19 to TRBJ1-6, with TRBD1 as a possible D gene (5 bases). CDR3 size: 15 residues. Deletions cut 4 bases from V and 10 bases from J, with 17 bases between. Germline lookup yields CDR1 LNHDA and CDR2 SQIVND (reference sequence). In nucleotides, the CDR3 is TGTGCCAGTAGTACCGGGGGAGGGACGGAATCACCCCTCCACTTT. Translating gives CASSTGGGTESPLHF.

This clone was detected only a few times. The chain has TRBV2 and TRBJ1-5; the D is unclear. Looked up from germline, CDR1 is SNHLY and CDR2 is FYNNEI. V shed 3 bases and J shed 0 bases, with 9 bases lying between them. The CDR3 has 15 residues. The CDR3 nucleotides are TGTGCCAGCAGTGAGAACTTCGGTAGCAATCAGCCCCAGCATTTT. It is translated as CASSENFGSNQPQHF.

V gene TRBV5-1 combines with J gene TRBJ2-1; a possible D gene is TRBD2 (6 bases). The V gene's germline CDR1 is SGHRS and CDR2 YFSETQ. Trimming pared 4 bases from V and 6 bases from J, leaving 14 bases between. The CDR3 has 14 residues. The chain's CDR3 is CASSKDSGPNEQFF. The CDR3 bases are TGCGCCAGCAGCAAGGATAGCGGCCCCAATGAGCAGTTCTTC.

Comments on this clone: Other DNA sequences in the same sample also yield this CDR3. The chain is built from TRBV19 and TRBJ1-2; D remains ambiguous. The CDR3 length is 15 residues. Germline CDR1 reads LNHDA; CDR2 reads SQIVND (reference sequence). Trimming took off 4 bases at V and 8 bases at J, with 20 bases between the two ends. The CDR3 spells CASSTKGGPSYGYTF. CDR3 nucleotide sequence: TGTGCCAGTAGTACGAAGGGCGGACCTTCCTACGGCTACACCTTC.

J is TRBJ1-2 and V is TRBV6-1; D gene uncertain. V lost 3 bases, J lost 5 bases, and 7 bases lay in between. Germline-derived CDR1 and CDR2 are MNHNS and SASEGT. The CDR3 runs to 12 residues. The CDR3 nucleotides read TGTGCCAGCAGTGAGACTGAATATGGCTACACCTTC. This sequence encodes CASSETEYGYTF.

The chain joins TRBV30 to TRBJ2-1, with TRBD2 as a possible D gene (7 bases). From germline, CDR1 is GTSNPN and CDR2 SVGIG (reference sequence). The V end lost 3 bases, the J end lost 7 bases, and 25 bases lay between the germline ends. CDR3 length: 17 residues. This CDR3 reads CAWSPLYGGGLGNEQFF. CDR3 bases: TGTGCCTGGAGCCCGCTTTATGGGGGGGGGCTCGGTAATGAGCAGTTCTTC.

The chain is built from TRBV14 and TRBJ1-2; weak D call: TRBD1 (6 bases). This CDR3 has 13 amino acids. The ends were cut back, 11 bases at V and 7 bases at J, with 20 bases in the middle. Germline CDR1 and CDR2: SGHDN and FVKESK. The CDR3 bases are TGTGCCCGCTCGGTAGGGGGGGACACTGGCTACACCTTC. Residues: CARSVGGDTGYTF.

The chain is built from TRBV6-6 and TRBJ1-3; D unresolved. The CDR3 loop spans 14 amino acids. V was trimmed by 5 bases and J by 7 bases, leaving 15 bases between them. Germline CDR1 is MNHNY and CDR2 is SVGAGI (reference sequence). CDR3 in DNA: TGTGCCAGCAGTAAATCGGTCTCTCGGAACACCATATATTTT. This sequence encodes CASSKSVSRNTIYF.

This sequence joins TRBV5-1 and TRBJ2-7, with TRBD2 identical over 7 bases. This CDR3 comprises 14 residues. The trim removed 0 bases at V and 2 bases at J, leaving 2 bases unmatched. Germline CDR1 and CDR2: SGHRS and YFSETQ. Here the CDR3 DNA reads TGCGCCAGCAGCTTGGGGACTAGTCCCTACGAGCAGTACTTC. The encoded protein is CASSLGTSPYEQYF.

The V gene is TRBV30, the J gene TRBJ1-5; possible D gene TRBD1, 5 bases. Per germline, CDR1 GTSNPN and CDR2 SVGIG (reference sequence). Trimming cost V 0 bases and J 3 bases, with 12 bases left between them. The CDR3 totals 15 residues. CDR3 in amino acids: CAWSVRTQFNQPQHF. The CDR3 DNA sequence: TGTGCCTGGAGTGTCAGGACACAATTCAATCAGCCCCAGCATTTT.

The gene calls are TRBV7-3 and TRBJ1-1; 7 nucleotides agree with TRBD1. Germline V lookup: CDR1 SGHTA, CDR2 FQGTGA. J gave up 0 bases and V 5 bases, and 9 bases lay outside the gene matches. The CDR3 extends over 16 amino acids. CDR3 DNA sequence: TGTGCCAGCAGCAGAGACAGGGAGTCAATGAACACTGAAGCTTTCTTT. Translating gives CASSRDRESMNTEAFF.

The chain recombines TRBV5-6 with TRBJ1-1, with D possibly TRBD1 on 5 matching bases. CDR1 is SGHDT, CDR2 YYEEEE, per germline. The CDR3 length is 17 residues. V was pared by 1 base and J by 1 base, with 17 bases between. The CDR3: CASSLSLFGQGNTEAFF. CDR3 sequence (DNA): TGTGCCAGCAGCTTGAGTTTATTCGGCCAGGGGAACACTGAAGCTTTCTTT. Looking up the rest from reference TRBV5-6 and TRBJ1-1 gives the full variable domain: DAGVTQSPTHLIKTRGQQVTLRCSPKSGHDTVSWYQQALGQGPQFIFQYYEEEERQRGNFPDRFSGHQFPNYSSELNVNALLLGDSALYLCASSLSLFGQGNTEAFFGQGTRLTVV.

The genes are TRBV29-1 and TRBJ2-4, with 7 bases that match TRBD2. The V and J ends lost 4 bases and 8 bases, in that order; junction bases with no gene match: 11. Germline CDR1 and CDR2: SQVTM and ANQGSEA. This CDR3 spans 14 amino acids. The CDR3 here is CSVARWEGLDIQYF. CDR3 nucleotide sequence: TGCAGCGTTGCGCGATGGGAGGGCCTGGACATTCAGTACTTC.

The chain combines TRBV12-5 with TRBJ2-1; 7 nucleotides align to TRBD1. This CDR3 region has 16 residues. Germline CDR1 reads LGHNT; CDR2 reads FRNRAP. The V and J ends lost 4 bases and 0 bases, in that order; junction bases with no gene match: 6. The CDR3 sequence: CASGWTGQTSYNEQFF. The CDR3 DNA reads TGTGCTAGTGGTTGGACGGGACAGACCTCCTACAATGAGCAGTTCTTC.

The chain joins TRBV7-2 to TRBJ2-7, with 14 bases fitting TRBD2. The CDR3 has 19 amino acids. After removal of 4 bases from V and 4 bases from J, the junction contained 15 bases not matched to a gene. CDR1 is SGHTA and CDR2 is FQGNSA in the germline V gene. CDR3: CASSSRGTSGSTALYEQYF. CDR3 coding DNA: TGTGCCAGCAGCTCTCGCGGGACTAGCGGGAGTACCGCCCTTTACGAGCAGTACTTC.

The J gene is TRBJ2-4, the V gene TRBV7-2; D is unclear. This CDR3 is 11 amino acids long. Trimming pared 6 bases from V and 7 bases from J, leaving 7 bases between. Germline assignment: CDR1 SGHTA and CDR2 FQGNSA. The CDR3 DNA follows: TGTGCCAGCAGTCTTGAGAACATTCAGTACTTC. Translating it yields CASSLENIQYF.

The chain carries TRBV5-1 and TRBJ2-1; tentative D call: TRBD1 (5 bases). The germline gives CDR1 SGHRS, CDR2 YFSETQ. The CDR3 consists of 15 residues. V lost 5 bases, J lost 13 bases, and 25 bases lay in between. The CDR3 spells CASSHGASRDGVQFF. CDR3 nucleotides: TGCGCCAGCAGTCATGGGGCGTCGCGCGACGGTGTACAGTTCTTC.